The T cell receptor beta chain under discussion was sequenced for a study of T cells after yellow fever vaccination. Across the whole study: SMART-Seq v4 Ultra Low Input prepared libraries from low-cell fractions.

This clonotype was counted at least ten times. Its matching antigen is unknown. This CDR3 has 12 residues. Study results and limitations: Weaker overall, the secondary response nonetheless peaked faster (day 5 versus 15).

TCRdb re-analysed the 5' RACE reads in MiXCR, keeping a single row per CDR3 protein. The sample carries roughly 300,000 distinct CDR3 sequences, 8.1% recorded once. V usage is TRBV21-1 and J usage is TRBJ1-1. TRBV21-1 is recorded as a pseudogene. The sample in question was PBMCs, obtained around 45 days after the first yellow fever vaccination. The receptor was derived from a man between 18 and 35 years old who received the YFV17D yellow fever vaccine. The CDR3 bases are TGTGCCAGCAGCAAAGGGGGCACTGAAGCTTTCTTT. Translated, it gives CASSKGGTEAFF.